This T cell receptor (beta chain) comes out of a study of T cells in Graves' hyperthyroidism and ophthalmopathy (dated by TCRdb to between 2018 and 2021). Concerning the study at large: Peripheral blood was sampled at the time of initial diagnosis, prior to any treatment. The roughly 91 discovery patients were randomly split 7:3 into training and test sets. Following sampling, methimazole starting at 30 mg daily was given to hyperthyroidism patients, and high-dose intravenous methylprednisolone was given to ophthalmopathy patients. An independent validation cohort of under 20 hyperthyroidism patients and over 15 patients who later progressed to ophthalmopathy tested prospective prediction of ophthalmopathy. To identify TCR V-J signatures that set the groups apart, the researchers used a discovery cohort of about a hundred patients, made up of around 40 with Graves' ophthalmopathy and 57 with stable Graves' hyperthyroidism. The paper reports TCR Vbeta CDR3 sequencing of 140 or so peripheral blood samples: approximately 41 ophthalmopathy, under 80 hyperthyroidism and about 17 progressor patients. Thyroid tissue and blood T-cell repertoires from over 5 Graves' hyperthyroidism patients were also compared in the study.

The paper as a whole reports these results and caveats: In validation, progression to ophthalmopathy was predicted by the model with 70.59% sensitivity and approximately 78% specificity, a median of 6.5 months before onset. Most expanded thyroid clonotypes (frequency above 0.001) were also found in blood, which suggests that blood repertoires may mirror thyroid immune responses. Sample size was not statistically predetermined, and investigators were not blinded to group allocation. In cross-validation, a model built on a 13 V-J signature told ophthalmopathy apart from stable hyperthyroidism with under 90% sensitivity and about 81% specificity, and in testing the same model reached 80%/75%.

TCR beta CDR3 regions were amplified from RNA transcripts. The TCR CDR3 was subjected to a first round of RT-PCR using the HTBI primer set and the Qiagen OneStep RT-PCR kit. A second multiplex PCR round built the libraries, followed by size selection and purification. Libraries were sequenced paired-end with 100 bp reads on an Illumina HiSeq2000. On the authors' methods: SOAPnuke was used to process the raw data, with reads discarded if the reads contained adapters or uncalled bases, had a mean Phred below 15, or lacked an exact constant-primer or identifier match. COPE v1.2.5 was used to merge high-quality paired reads, and clonotypes were defined as unique nucleotide sequences. Clonotypes were aligned to IMGT TRBV, TRBD and TRBJ reference segments using MiTCR v1.1. Analysis was restricted to V-J combinations with a frequency above 0.0001, which covered 98% to 99.2% of repertoires. A TCS score was defined as the ratio between F50 (clonal expansion) and ExV (chaos), using BLOSUM62-based TCRdist between CDR3 peptides within each V-J. Welch's t-statistics and random forest reduced 500 to 550 V-J features to about 12, which were used in a naive Bayes classifier (R e1071). Through fastp at Q25 and MiXCR, TCRdb rebuilt clones from the public reads, retaining in-frame beta chains. Each entry merges the rows of one CDR3 protein and shows their most common DNA and genes. TCRdb assigned the V and J calls; the authors' analysis was not used. The sample table contains about 360,000 distinct CDR3 sequences; only one count was recorded for more than 15% of them. The ten largest clones capture about a quarter of the sample.

Hyperthyroidism patients were aged 18 to 65 years and newly diagnosed, with disease duration of less than 2 months. Exclusion was applied to patients with uncontrolled infections, other autoimmune diseases, pregnancy or lactation. Diagnoses were established on the basis of clinical symptoms, serum thyroxine and TRAb, thyroid ultrasound, and orbital computed tomography. Blood from progressor patients was collected at the time of first diagnosis with hyperthyroidism, before any ophthalmopathy symptoms had appeared. PBMCs were separated from 8 to 10 ml of fresh peripheral blood using Ficoll-Paque density gradient centrifugation. Patients classed as progressors first received a Graves' hyperthyroidism diagnosis and then went on to develop ophthalmopathy during follow-up. Total RNA was extracted using Trizol reagent, and RNA quality was assessed on an Agilent 2100 Bioanalyzer. The CDR3, cysteine through phenylalanine, is 15 amino acids long. This entry keeps only the CDR3 DNA: 45 bases, framed from base 1. Reading the germline V gene gives CDR1 LGHNA and CDR2 YSLEER.

Notes on this clonotype: The clone's antigen remains unknown. A read error may account for a junction end that differs from germline.

The rearrangement joined TRBV4-3 to TRBJ1-1; TRBD1 is possibly the D segment (6 matching bases). The TCR originated in a young woman with Graves' hyperthyroidism that later progressed to Graves' ophthalmopathy. The sequencing input was blood. Read as DNA, the sequence is TGCGCCAGCAGCCAAGTGGGGGGGGCCAGCACTGAAGGTTTCTTT. Its protein is CASSQVGGASTEGFF.